This T cell receptor beta chain was identified during a study of T cell changes during pregnancy in multiple sclerosis (dated by TCRdb to between 2018 and 2021). About the study as a whole: Changes in the T cell repertoire over the course of pregnancy were examined in this study in women with multiple sclerosis.

Library preparation used the immunoSEQ multiplex PCR assay. Sourced from immuneACCESS, this table was stored by TCRdb with only in-frame sequences that have V and J called. A share of the clones is absent; for the studies checked, an unresolved V gene accounts for under half, and the remainder has no known explanation. This sample gives tens of thousands of clones in total; around 90% of them show up just once. 0.9% to 0.95% of the sample comes from the top ten. As concerns this clone: Its antigen specificity is not known. No clone much larger than this one lies a single base away; base qualities are absent.

V loses 4 bases at its end and J loses 7 bases; junction bases beyond the gene matches: 7. CDR1 SGHRS and CDR2 YFSETQ were looked up in the germline V gene. Measured from the cysteine to the phenylalanine, the CDR3 is 14 residues long. Only the CDR3 DNA is retained, 42 bases long and in frame from the first base. This TCR was sampled from a female donor with multiple sclerosis, enrolled in a pregnancy study. The sample in question was peripheral blood, obtained before pregnancy. This receptor chain uses TRBV5-1 and TRBJ2-2, with 7 bases matching TRBD1. This receptor has the CDR3 CASSPGTEYGELFF. The DNA sequence is as follows: TGCGCCAGCAGCCCCGGGACAGAGTACGGGGAGCTGTTTTTT.